The 8 T cell receptor beta chains presented below share a single source sample, sequenced in a study of T cell responses to AZD1222 COVID-19 vaccine. Only in-frame clones appear in the TCRdb table, and some are missing; sequencing was by immunoSEQ multiplex PCR. Of 150,000 to 200,000 clones listed, roughly 92% are singletons. Sequencing used peripheral blood, obtained 28 days after the second AZD1222 dose. All receptors come from an adult who received the AZD1222 COVID-19 vaccine.

This clone came up once. V usage is TRBV9 and J usage is TRBJ1-1; D gene ambiguous. This CDR3 has 14 residues. Germline CDR1 and CDR2: SGDLS and YYNGEE. V gave up 0 bases and J gave up 5 bases, with 11 bases separating them. The CDR3 DNA reads as TGTGCCAGCAGCGTAGAAACCCGAGGGACTGAAGCTTTCTTT. Its protein is CASSVETRGTEAFF.

CDR3 sequence: CASGTSGGAYEQYF. CDR3 DNA sequence: TGTGCCAGTGGAACTAGCGGGGGGGCCTACGAGCAGTACTTC. The chain joins TRBV19 to TRBJ2-7; 13 nucleotides align to TRBD2. Per germline, CDR1 LNHDA and CDR2 SQIVND (reference sequence). The CDR3 is 14 residues long. Trimming cost V 8 bases and J 2 bases; bases outside gene matches: 3.

This chain uses TRBV10-2 with TRBJ2-7; no definite D call. Germline V gene lookup returns CDR1 WSHSY and CDR2 SAAADI. CDR3 length equals 12 residues. V lost 3 bases and J lost 2, with 5 bases in between. CDR3 nucleotides: TGCGCCAGCAGTGACAGTGCCTACGAGCAGTACTTC. Encoded protein: CASSDSAYEQYF.

This sequence joins TRBV19 and TRBJ1-2; 7 bases line up with TRBD1. The V gene's germline CDR1 is LNHDA and CDR2 SQIVND (reference sequence). The ends lost 6 bases at V and 2 bases at J; junction bases unmatched: 6. This CDR3 is 14 amino acids long. The CDR3 protein is CASSLGTVNYGYTF. The CDR3 bases are TGTGCCAGTAGCCTGGGGACAGTCAACTATGGCTACACCTTC. The full variable domain, completed using reference TRBV19 and TRBJ1-2, is DGGITQSPKYLFRKEGQNVTLSCEQNLNHDAMYWYRQDPGQGLRLIYYSQIVNDFQKGDIAEGYSVSREKKESFPLTVTSAQKNPTAFYLCASSLGTVNYGYTFGSGTRLTVV.

Points on this clone: At the DNA level, this CDR3 is encoded by other sequences in the same sample as well. The chain recombines TRBV4-3 with TRBJ1-1; D unclear. Germline V CDR1 and CDR2: LGHNA, YSLEER. The CDR3 has 15 residues. V lost 0 bases to trimming and J lost 1 base, with 9 bases between them. CDR3 nucleotides: TGCGCCAGCAGCCAAGATCACAGACAGAACACTGAAGCTTTCTTT. This encodes CASSQDHRQNTEAFF.

The V and J genes are TRBV5-1 and TRBJ1-1; TRBD1 might be the D (6 bases). The V gene lost 2 bases and the J gene lost 8 bases, with 19 bases spanning the gap. CDR3 length: 15 amino acids. Germline loops: CDR1 SGHRS, CDR2 YFSETQ. The CDR3 sequence is CASSLISGAAGEAFF. The CDR3 nucleotides read TGCGCCAGCAGCTTAATATCAGGGGCCGCTGGAGAAGCTTTCTTT.

This chain links TRBV4-3 with TRBJ2-3; tentative D call: TRBD2 (6 bases). The V end lost 0 bases, the J end lost 3 bases, and 13 bases lay between the germline ends. Germline V gene data show CDR1 as LGHNA and CDR2 as YSLEER. The CDR3 has 16 amino acids. The CDR3 DNA is TGCGCCAGCAGCCAAGAAGGGAGACTAGTGACAGATACGCAGTATTTT. It encodes CASSQEGRLVTDTQYF.

This chain uses TRBV5-1 with TRBJ2-3; D possibly corresponds to TRBD1 (6 bases). Germline values: CDR1 SGHRS, CDR2 YFSETQ. V lost 0 bases and J 5 bases, leaving 10 bases between the germline ends. The CDR3 covers 14 residues. CDR3 coding DNA: TGCGCCAGCAGCTTGGGGGGGCAAGGAGATACGCAGTATTTT. Translated: CASSLGGQGDTQYF. The entire variable domain, with the rest obtained from reference TRBV5-1 and TRBJ2-3, is as follows: KAGVTQTPRYLIKTRGQQVTLSCSPISGHRSVSWYQQTPGQGLQFLFEYFSETQRNKGNFPGRFSGRQFSNSRSEMNVSTLELGDSALYLCASSLGGQGDTQYFGPGTRLTVL.